This passage covers 25 T cell receptor beta chains from one sample sequenced in a study of a mutant IDH1 vaccine in newly diagnosed glioma. These receptors have no identified antigens. The repertoire was sequenced with immunoSEQ multiplex PCR; TCRdb's copy has only in-frame clones and lacks some. The sample has tens of thousands of clones, over 70% seen once; the top ten hold approximately 3.1%. Time point in this sample: week 5, during vaccination. The investigators gave 300 ug of mutant IDH1 20-mer peptide in each vaccine dose, together with topical imiquimod. The specimen comprised PBMCs, sampled from a glioma patient whose treatment included an IDH1 peptide vaccine. These receptors were obtained from a young man with glioma.

The chain links TRBV7-8 to TRBJ2-2, with a tentative D call TRBD1 (6 bases). In germline, CDR1 is SGHVS, CDR2 FQNEAQ. The ends were cut back, 5 bases at V and 4 bases at J, with 17 bases in the middle. The CDR3 has 16 residues. The CDR3 bases are TGTGCCAGCAGCCCCACCGGGACAACCTTCACCGGGGAGCTGTTTTTT. This sequence encodes CASSPTGTTFTGELFF.

V and J are TRBV5-4 and TRBJ2-7; possibly TRBD2 for D (5 bases). The CDR3 is 14 amino acids. Germline V lookup: CDR1 SGHNT, CDR2 YYREEE (reference sequence). Trimming left V 1 base short and J 5 bases short, with 13 bases between. The CDR3 bases are TGTGCCAGCAGCTTGTCCGGTAGAGGGCACGAGCAGTACTTC. It yields the protein CASSLSGRGHEQYF.

This chain joins TRBV28 and TRBJ2-7, with TRBD1 as a possible D gene (6 bases). The germline V gene has CDR1 MDHEN and CDR2 SYDVKM. This CDR3 spans 12 amino acids. V was cut by 6 bases and J by 4 bases, with 10 bases left in between. The CDR3 reads CASSPQGYEQYF. For the CDR3, the DNA is TGTGCCAGCAGCCCACAGGGTTACGAGCAGTACTTC.

V usage is TRBV18 and J usage is TRBJ2-5, with 9 positions matching TRBD1. Trimming removed 4 bases from V and 4 bases from J; junction bases left unmatched: 10. Germline V lookup: CDR1 KGHSH, CDR2 LQKENI. There are 16 residues in the CDR3. CDR3 region: CASSRQPGQGPETQYF. DNA of the CDR3: TGTGCCAGCTCACGACAACCGGGACAGGGACCAGAGACCCAGTACTTC.

This clone was detected only a few times. This chain joins TRBV19 and TRBJ1-1; D is unresolved. With 0 bases removed from V and 5 bases from J, the gap between germline ends came to 10 bases. The germline CDR1 and CDR2 sequences are LNHDA and SQIVND (reference sequence). This CDR3 is built from 14 residues. CDR3 in amino acids: CASSIDGVQTEAFF. CDR3 in DNA: TGTGCCAGTAGTATAGACGGGGTCCAAACTGAAGCTTTCTTT.

J is TRBJ1-3 and V is TRBV7-9; tentative D call: TRBD1 (6 bases). The germline V and J ends were trimmed by 5 bases and 0 bases, with 14 bases remaining between them. CDR1 is SEHNR, CDR2 FQNEAQ, per germline (reference sequence). This CDR3 is 16 amino acids long. CDR3 coding DNA: TGTGCCAGCAGCCAGGAAGACAGGTTCTCTGGAAACACCATATATTTT. Translation: CASSQEDRFSGNTIYF.

The chain carries TRBV4-2 and TRBJ1-6, with unresolved D. The germline V and J ends were trimmed by 0 bases and 10 bases, with 13 bases remaining between them. The CDR3 runs to 15 residues. Germline V CDR1 and CDR2: LGHNA, YNFKEQ. CDR3 nucleotides: TGTGCCAGCAGCCAAGATGGGCAGGAGATCTCACCCCTCCACTTT. Translated: CASSQDGQEISPLHF.

This clone occurred once. The rearrangement links TRBV19 to TRBJ2-3; the match to TRBD2 covers 8 bases. V lost 8 bases, J lost 8 bases, and 18 bases stayed unmatched. The CDR3 consists of 16 residues. Germline values: CDR1 LNHDA, CDR2 SQIVND (reference sequence). The CDR3 DNA reads TGTGCCAGTTCTTACGTGAACCCGGACGGGAGGGGTACGCAGTATTTT. It yields the protein CASSYVNPDGRGTQYF.

The chain has TRBV19 and TRBJ2-5; 8 nucleotides agree with TRBD1. V gave up 0 bases and J gave up 5 bases; unmatched junction bases: 5. Germline CDR1 LNHDA, CDR2 SQIVND (reference sequence). The CDR3 is 15 amino acids. CDR3: CASSIEAGGRETQYF. In DNA form, the CDR3 reads TGTGCCAGTAGTATAGAGGCAGGGGGCCGGGAGACCCAGTACTTC.

The chain is built from TRBV5-5 and TRBJ2-6, with TRBD1 as a possible D gene (5 bases). Trimming pared 2 bases from V and 1 base from J, leaving 13 bases between. The CDR3 contains 17 residues. Germline CDR1 and CDR2: SGHKS and YYEKEE (reference sequence). The CDR3 region has the DNA TGTGCCAGCAGCTTTATTACGGCAGGGTCTGGGGCCAACGTCCTGACTTTC. Translating it yields CASSFITAGSGANVLTF.

The chain recombines TRBV10-2 with TRBJ2-3; D gene unclear. V shed 7 bases and J shed 2 bases, with 7 bases lying between them. The CDR3 extends over 12 amino acids. Germline assignment: CDR1 WSHSY and CDR2 SAAADI. The CDR3, as DNA: TGCGCCAGCAACCCAAACACAGATACGCAGTATTTT. It translates to CASNPNTDTQYF.

Only a few counts were recorded for this clone. This chain links TRBV9 with TRBJ1-1; TRBD1 agrees at 7 bases. Per germline, CDR1 SGDLS and CDR2 YYNGEE. J was trimmed by 1 base and V by 5 bases; bases with no gene match: 5. The CDR3 runs to 14 residues. The CDR3 here is CASRKGTENTEAFF. In nucleotides, the CDR3 is TGTGCCAGCAGAAAAGGGACAGAGAACACTGAAGCTTTCTTT.

This clone was found a few times. The chain links TRBV5-6 to TRBJ1-1; no definite D call. The CDR3 sequence is 13 residues long. Between the trimmed V and J ends, which lost 5 bases and 5 bases, there was a span of 13 bases. Per the germline V gene, CDR1 is SGHDT and CDR2 is YYEEEE. The CDR3 nucleotides read TGTGCCAGCAGATTAACTGGTGGGACTGAAGCTTTCTTT. This sequence encodes CASRLTGGTEAFF.

The V gene is TRBV5-1, the J gene TRBJ2-7, with 8 bases matching TRBD1. The CDR3 contains 14 residues. Trimming took 5 bases from V and 2 from J; bases not matched to a gene: 6. Germline values: CDR1 SGHRS, CDR2 YFSETQ. CDR3 DNA: TGCGCCAGCAGTCTTGTACAGGGGGCCTACGAGCAGTACTTC. Encoded protein: CASSLVQGAYEQYF.

The J gene is TRBJ2-1, the V gene TRBV7-9, with D unresolved. Trimming pared 2 bases from V and 6 bases from J, leaving 5 bases between. The CDR3 spans 12 residues. CDR1 is SEHNR and CDR2 is FQNEAQ in the germline V gene (reference sequence). CDR3 region: CASSLTANEQFF. DNA for the CDR3: TGTGCCAGCAGCTTAACGGCCAATGAGCAGTTCTTC. The variable domain in full, with the rest retrieved from reference TRBV7-9 and TRBJ2-1, is DTGVSQNPRHKITKRGQNVTFRCDPISEHNRLYWYRQTLGQGPEFLTYFQNEAQLEKSRLLSDRFSAERPKGSFSTLEIQRTEQGDSAMYLCASSLTANEQFFGPGTRLTVL.

This clone appeared a single time. J is TRBJ2-7 and V is TRBV5-6; 7 bases line up with TRBD2. Germline values: CDR1 SGHDT, CDR2 YYEEEE. With 3 bases clipped from V and 2 bases from J, the junction kept 5 bases outside the gene matches. This CDR3 spans 14 amino acids. The CDR3: CASSSAGVTYEQYF. The CDR3 coding sequence is TGTGCCAGCAGCTCGGCGGGGGTGACCTACGAGCAGTACTTC.

The chain uses TRBV21-1 and TRBJ2-3; no check of the table's D call, TRBD2, against the DNA was made. TRBV21-1 is recorded as a pseudogene. The CDR3 contains 16 residues. This CDR3 is CASSNLAVAGGDTQYF. In DNA, the CDR3 is TGTGCCAGCAGCAATTTGGCGGTGGCGGGTGGGGATACGCAGTATTTT.

The rearrangement links TRBV5-5 to TRBJ1-4, with D tentatively TRBD1 (5 bases). Germline V gene data show CDR1 as SGHKS and CDR2 as YYEKEE (reference sequence). The CDR3 consists of 17 residues. V was pared by 0 bases and J by 8 bases, with 20 bases between. The CDR3 protein is CASSLAGVAGLREKLFF. In nucleotides, the CDR3 is TGTGCCAGCAGCTTGGCCGGGGTGGCGGGGCTTCGCGAAAAACTGTTTTTT.

The chain uses TRBV19 and TRBJ1-5; D possibly corresponds to TRBD1 (5 bases). Between the trimmed V and J ends, which lost 1 base and 1 base, there was a span of 11 bases. The CDR3 is 16 residues long. Per the germline V gene, CDR1 is LNHDA and CDR2 is SQIVND (reference sequence). As DNA, the CDR3 is TGTGCCAGTAGTATAGGTCCAGGGTCGAGCAATCAGCCCCAGCATTTT. Amino acid sequence: CASSIGPGSSNQPQHF.

The chain's CDR3 is CASSDSEPGSYEQYF. The CDR3 nucleotides read TGTGCCAGCAGTGATTCCGAACCTGGCTCCTACGAGCAGTACTTC. The chain uses TRBV6-1 and TRBJ2-7; no reliable D call. V lost 3 bases and J lost 0, with 12 bases in between. This CDR3 has 15 residues. CDR1 is MNHNS, CDR2 SASEGT, per germline.

CDR3 nucleotide sequence: TGCAGCGTCCCGGGACAGGGGAAGTACGAGCAGTACTTC. As protein: CSVPGQGKYEQYF. The chain has TRBV29-1 and TRBJ2-7; 10 bases are shared with TRBD1. V was clipped by 6 bases and J by 4 bases; unmatched bases: 6. This CDR3 comprises 13 residues. Germline CDR1 SQVTM, CDR2 ANQGSEA.

This chain joins TRBV14 and TRBJ1-1, with a possible D match to TRBD1 (5 bases). This CDR3 spans 14 amino acids. Trimming pared 2 bases from V and 5 bases from J, leaving 12 bases between. Germline CDR1 reads SGHDN; CDR2 reads FVKESK. CDR3 sequence: CASSQKYRRTEAFF. For the CDR3, the DNA is TGTGCCAGCAGCCAAAAATACAGGAGGACTGAAGCTTTCTTT.

The V and J genes are TRBV29-1 and TRBJ2-7; D is possibly TRBD2 (5 bases). Germline values: CDR1 SQVTM, CDR2 ANQGSEA. CDR3 size: 14 residues. Trimming pared 7 bases from V and 4 bases from J, leaving 20 bases between. The CDR3 loop is CSAKIGVGRYEQYF. In nucleotides, the CDR3 is TGCAGCGCGAAGATCGGGGTGGGTCGGTACGAGCAGTACTTC.

This clone appeared once. The V call is TRBV30, the J call TRBJ2-5; 9 bases agree with TRBD2. Losses at the gene ends were 2 bases for V and 4 bases for J; bases not matched to a gene: 5. The CDR3 runs to 14 residues. Germline CDR1 and CDR2: GTSNPN and SVGIG (reference sequence). This chain's CDR3 is CAWSRTSARETQYF. The CDR3 bases are TGTGCCTGGAGTCGGACTAGCGCGAGAGAGACCCAGTACTTC.

The chain carries TRBV7-9 and TRBJ1-2; D not certain. CDR3 length: 16 amino acids. Looked up from germline, CDR1 is SEHNR and CDR2 is FQNEAQ (reference sequence). Trimming removed 5 bases at V and 6 bases at J, with 22 bases between. Written as DNA, the CDR3 is TGTGCCAGCAGCCCTCGGGCTCCCAACCCCCGGGATGGCTACACCTTC. It yields the protein CASSPRAPNPRDGYTF.